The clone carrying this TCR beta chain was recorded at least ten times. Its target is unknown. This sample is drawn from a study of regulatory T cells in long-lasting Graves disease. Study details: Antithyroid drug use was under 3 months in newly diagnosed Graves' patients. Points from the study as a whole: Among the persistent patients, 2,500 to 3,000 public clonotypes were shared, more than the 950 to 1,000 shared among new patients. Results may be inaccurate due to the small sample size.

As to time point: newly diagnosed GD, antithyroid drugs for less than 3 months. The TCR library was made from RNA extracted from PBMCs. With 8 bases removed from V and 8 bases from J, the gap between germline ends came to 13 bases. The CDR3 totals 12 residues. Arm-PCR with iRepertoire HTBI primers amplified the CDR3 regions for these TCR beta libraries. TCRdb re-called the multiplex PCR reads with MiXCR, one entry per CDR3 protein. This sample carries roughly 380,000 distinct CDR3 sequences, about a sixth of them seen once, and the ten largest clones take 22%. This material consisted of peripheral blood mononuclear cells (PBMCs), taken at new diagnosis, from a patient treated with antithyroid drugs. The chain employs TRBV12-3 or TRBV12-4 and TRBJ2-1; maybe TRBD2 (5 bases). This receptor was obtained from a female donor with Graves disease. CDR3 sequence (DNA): TGTGCCAGCCGAAGCGGTCCGCATGAGCAGTTCTTC. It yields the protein CASRSGPHEQFF.